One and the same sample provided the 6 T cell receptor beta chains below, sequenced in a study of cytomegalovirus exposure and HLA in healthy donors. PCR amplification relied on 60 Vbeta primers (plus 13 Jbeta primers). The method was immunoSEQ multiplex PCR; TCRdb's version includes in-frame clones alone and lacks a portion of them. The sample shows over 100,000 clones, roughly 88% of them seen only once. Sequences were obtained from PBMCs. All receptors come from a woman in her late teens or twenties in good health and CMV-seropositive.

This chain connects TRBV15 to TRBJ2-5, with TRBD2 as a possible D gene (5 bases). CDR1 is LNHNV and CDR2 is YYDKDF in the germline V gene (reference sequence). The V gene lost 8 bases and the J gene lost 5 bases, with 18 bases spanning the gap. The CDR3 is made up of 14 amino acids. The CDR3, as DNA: TGTGCCACCGGCCCAGAGGGCTACAGCGAGACCCAGTACTTC. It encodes CATGPEGYSETQYF. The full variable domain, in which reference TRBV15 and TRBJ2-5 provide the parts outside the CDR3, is DAMVIQNPRYQVTQFGKPVTLSCSQTLNHNVMYWYQQKSSQAPKLLFHYYDKDFNNEADTPDNFQSRRPNTSFCFLDIRSPGLGDTAMYLCATGPEGYSETQYFGPGTRLLVL.

The CDR3, as DNA: TGTGCCAGCAGCTTAACCCCGACAGGGCCCTACGAGCAGTACTTC. Encoded protein: CASSLTPTGPYEQYF. This sequence joins TRBV11-2 and TRBJ2-7, with 7 nucleotides matching TRBD1. This CDR3 is built from 15 residues. Germline values: CDR1 SGHAT, CDR2 FQNNGV. Trimming took 2 bases from V and 2 from J; bases not matched to a gene: 6. Full variable domain (outside the CDR3, taken from reference TRBV11-2 and TRBJ2-7): EAGVAQSPRYKIIEKRQSVAFWCNPISGHATLYWYQQILGQGPKLLIQFQNNGVVDDSQLPKDRFSAERLKGVDSTLKIQPAKLEDSAVYLCASSLTPTGPYEQYFGPGTRLTVT.

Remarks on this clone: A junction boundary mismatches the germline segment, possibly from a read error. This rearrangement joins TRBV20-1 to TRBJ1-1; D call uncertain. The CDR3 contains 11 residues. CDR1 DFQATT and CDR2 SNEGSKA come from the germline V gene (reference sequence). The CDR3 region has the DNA TGCAGTGCCAGAGGCGGAATTGAAGCTTTCTTT. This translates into CSARGGIEAFF.

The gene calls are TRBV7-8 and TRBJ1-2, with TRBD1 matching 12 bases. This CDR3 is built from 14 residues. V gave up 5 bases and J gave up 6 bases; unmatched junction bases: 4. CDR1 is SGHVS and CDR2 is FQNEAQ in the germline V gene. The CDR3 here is CASSPGTGGHGYTF. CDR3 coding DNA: TGTGCCAGCAGCCCTGGGACAGGGGGCCATGGCTACACCTTC.

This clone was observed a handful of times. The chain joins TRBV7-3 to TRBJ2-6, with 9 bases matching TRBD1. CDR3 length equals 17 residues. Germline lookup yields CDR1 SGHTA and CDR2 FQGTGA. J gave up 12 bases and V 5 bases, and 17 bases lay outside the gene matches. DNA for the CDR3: TGTGCCAGCAGCCGCCCCGGGACAGGGTCTTTCGGGAGCGTCCTGACTTTC. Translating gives CASSRPGTGSFGSVLTF.

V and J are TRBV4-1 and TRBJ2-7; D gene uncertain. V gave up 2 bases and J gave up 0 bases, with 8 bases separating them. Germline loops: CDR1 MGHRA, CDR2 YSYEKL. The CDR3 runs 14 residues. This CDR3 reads CASSQSILSYEQYF. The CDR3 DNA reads TGCGCCAGCAGCCAATCTATTCTCTCCTACGAGCAGTACTTC.